These T cell receptor beta chains were read from a single sample in a study of naive and memory T cell subsets. TCRdb fed the UMI-ligation and nested PCR reads into MiXCR, producing one record per CDR3 protein. This table has 150,000 or so distinct CDR3 sequences, about 20% appearing once. Input material: naive CD4+ T cells from blood. These TCRs come from a human donor in good health. Each CDR3 is given with its conserved first and last residue. Each record gives: D gene, J gene, V gene, clone size, CDR3 DNA, CDR3 protein. A D gene is named only where the DNA matches it firmly. Where a row states a size, it is once, few, many or the class of an expanded clone; other rows omit it.

D gene: NA; J gene: TRBJ2-5; V gene: TRBV2; clone size: NA; CDR3 DNA: TGTGCCAGCAGTGGGGGGCGAGCGGGGAACCAAGAGACCCAGTACTTC; CDR3 protein: CASSGGRAGNQETQYF
D gene: NA; J gene: TRBJ1-1; V gene: TRBV27; clone size: NA; CDR3 DNA: TGTGCCAGCAGTTTCCGGGGGCAGAATACTGAAGCTTTCTTT; CDR3 protein: CASSFRGQNTEAFF
D gene: NA; J gene: TRBJ2-3; V gene: TRBV24-1; clone size: NA; CDR3 DNA: TGTGCCACCAGTGATCCCTTTTTGGAGGGGATAGATACGCAGTATTTT; CDR3 protein: CATSDPFLEGIDTQYF
D gene: TRBD2; J gene: TRBJ2-4; V gene: TRBV18; clone size: few; CDR3 DNA: TGTGCCAGCTCACCGGGACTAGCGGGAGGCGCCATTCAGTACTTC; CDR3 protein: CASSPGLAGGAIQYF
D gene: NA; J gene: TRBJ2-3; V gene: TRBV3-1; clone size: many; CDR3 DNA: TGTGCCAGCAGCCAAGAGGCGGCTAGGAAGACAGATACGCAGTATTTT; CDR3 protein: CASSQEAARKTDTQYF
D gene: TRBD1; J gene: TRBJ2-5; V gene: TRBV7-9; clone size: once; CDR3 DNA: TGTGCCAGCAGCTCCGGGACAGGGGGACAGACCCAGTACTTC; CDR3 protein: CASSSGTGGQTQYF
D gene: NA; J gene: TRBJ2-7; V gene: TRBV11-2; clone size: few; CDR3 DNA: TGTGCCAGCAGCGTCGCCCCCTACGAGCAGTACTTC; CDR3 protein: CASSVAPYEQYF
D gene: NA; J gene: TRBJ2-1; V gene: TRBV7-8; clone size: NA; CDR3 DNA: TGTGCCAGCAGCTACAGGGGGAGGGACGGCTCCTACAATGAGCAGTTCTTC; CDR3 protein: CASSYRGRDGSYNEQFF
D gene: TRBD2; J gene: TRBJ2-1; V gene: TRBV29-1; clone size: NA; CDR3 DNA: TGCAGCGTAGGGATAGCGGGAGCTGTGAGTGAGCAGTTCTTC; CDR3 protein: CSVGIAGAVSEQFF
D gene: TRBD1; J gene: TRBJ2-7; V gene: TRBV7-9; clone size: NA; CDR3 DNA: TGTGCCAGCAGCCCGACAGGGGAGGAGCAGTACTTC; CDR3 protein: CASSPTGEEQYF
D gene: TRBD2; J gene: TRBJ2-4; V gene: TRBV11-2; clone size: few; CDR3 DNA: TGTGCCAGCAGCTTAGGAAGGGGACTAGCGGGAGGGAATCGAAACATTCAGTACTTC; CDR3 protein: CASSLGRGLAGGNRNIQYF
D gene: NA; J gene: TRBJ2-1; V gene: TRBV7-9; clone size: NA; CDR3 DNA: TGTGCCAGCAGCTTCGCACCGGGGCGGGATAGTACCTACAATGAGCAGTTCTTC; CDR3 protein: CASSFAPGRDSTYNEQFF
D gene: NA; J gene: TRBJ2-3; V gene: TRBV27; clone size: NA; CDR3 DNA: TGTGCCAGCAGTTTAGTGGAACCCACAGATACGCAGTATTTT; CDR3 protein: CASSLVEPTDTQYF
D gene: NA; J gene: TRBJ2-3; V gene: TRBV9; clone size: NA; CDR3 DNA: TGTGCCAGCAGCGTAGCTACGGGGGCGCTTGGAGATACGCAGTATTTT; CDR3 protein: CASSVATGALGDTQYF
D gene: TRBD2; J gene: TRBJ2-7; V gene: TRBV20-1; clone size: NA; CDR3 DNA: TGCAGTGCTAGAGCCGGGACTAGCGCTTCCTACGAGCAGTACTTC; CDR3 protein: CSARAGTSASYEQYF
D gene: NA; J gene: TRBJ1-5; V gene: TRBV6-1; clone size: NA; CDR3 DNA: TGTGCCAGCAGAAGGACAGTCGAGCCGAGCAATCAGCCCCAGCATTTT; CDR3 protein: CASRRTVEPSNQPQHF
D gene: NA; J gene: TRBJ2-2; V gene: TRBV5-6; clone size: many; CDR3 DNA: TGTGCCAGCAGCTTGGTCACTCGTGTAGCCGGGGAGCTGTTTTTT; CDR3 protein: CASSLVTRVAGELFF
D gene: NA; J gene: TRBJ2-7; V gene: TRBV28; clone size: NA; CDR3 DNA: TGTGCCAGCACTAGGCTCGCGGGCATGAACTTC; CDR3 protein: CASTRLAGMNF
D gene: NA; J gene: TRBJ1-6; V gene: TRBV30; clone size: once; CDR3 DNA: TGTGCCTGGAGTGTACCAGGGACAATCGGACCCCTCCACTTT; CDR3 protein: CAWSVPGTIGPLHF
D gene: TRBD1; J gene: TRBJ1-5; V gene: TRBV7-2; clone size: few; CDR3 DNA: TGTGCCAGCAGCTTAGCGCTGTCAGGGGGACAGCCCCAGCATTTT; CDR3 protein: CASSLALSGGQPQHF
D gene: NA; J gene: TRBJ2-7; V gene: TRBV15; clone size: few; CDR3 DNA: TGTGCCACCAGCAGTGAACCGGGACCATACGAGCAGTACTTC; CDR3 protein: CATSSEPGPYEQYF
D gene: NA; J gene: TRBJ2-7; V gene: TRBV28; clone size: NA; CDR3 DNA: TGTGCCAGCAGGGATCCCCTGGGGGCGGGGAACGAGCAGTACTTC; CDR3 protein: CASRDPLGAGNEQYF
D gene: TRBD1; J gene: TRBJ2-1; V gene: TRBV29-1; clone size: many; CDR3 DNA: TGCAGCGCCAGGACAGGGGGCCCCTACAATGAGCAGTTCTTC; CDR3 protein: CSARTGGPYNEQFF
D gene: NA; J gene: TRBJ1-4; V gene: TRBV5-1; clone size: NA; CDR3 DNA: TGCGCCAGCAGCTTGGAAACAGGGTCTAATGAAAAACTGTTTTTT; CDR3 protein: CASSLETGSNEKLFF
D gene: TRBD1; J gene: TRBJ1-5; V gene: TRBV6-2/TRBV6-3; clone size: few; CDR3 DNA: TGTGCCAGCAGTAGGCGACAGGGGGCGTTGATGCCCCAGCATTTT; CDR3 protein: CASSRRQGALMPQHF
D gene: TRBD2; J gene: TRBJ2-1; V gene: TRBV6-5; clone size: NA; CDR3 DNA: TGTGCCAGCAGTTATTCTTCGAGCGGGAGGGCCAAAGAGCAGTTCTTC; CDR3 protein: CASSYSSSGRAKEQFF
D gene: NA; J gene: TRBJ2-5; V gene: TRBV7-2; clone size: few; CDR3 DNA: TGTGCCAGCAGCTTGGACTTAGGGTTCGGAGAGACCCAGTACTTC; CDR3 protein: CASSLDLGFGETQYF
D gene: NA; J gene: TRBJ2-1; V gene: TRBV28; clone size: NA; CDR3 DNA: TGTGCCAGCAGTCCCCAACTAGCCCCCCTGGGCAATGAGCAGTTCTTC; CDR3 protein: CASSPQLAPLGNEQFF
D gene: TRBD2; J gene: TRBJ2-1; V gene: TRBV20-1; clone size: NA; CDR3 DNA: TGCAGTGCGACCACTAGCGGGAGTGTGGATGAGCAGTTCTTC; CDR3 protein: CSATTSGSVDEQFF
D gene: NA; J gene: TRBJ2-6; V gene: TRBV7-2; clone size: NA; CDR3 DNA: TGTGCCAGCAGCTTAGCGGGGGCTAGCTCTGGGGCCAACGTCCTGACTTTC; CDR3 protein: CASSLAGASSGANVLTF
D gene: TRBD1; J gene: TRBJ2-1; V gene: TRBV6-1; clone size: NA; CDR3 DNA: TGTGCCAGCAGTGAAACCCTACAGACAGGGCACTTC; CDR3 protein: CASSETLQTGHF
D gene: TRBD1; J gene: TRBJ1-1; V gene: TRBV29-1; clone size: NA; CDR3 DNA: TGCAGCGGACGGACAGGCTCCGTGGTGAACACTGAAGCTTTCTTT; CDR3 protein: CSGRTGSVVNTEAFF
D gene: TRBD1; J gene: TRBJ2-2; V gene: TRBV12-3/TRBV12-4; clone size: NA; CDR3 DNA: TGTGCCAGCAGTGCGGACAGGCTGAACACCGGGGAGCTGTTTTTT; CDR3 protein: CASSADRLNTGELFF
D gene: NA; J gene: TRBJ1-1; V gene: TRBV12-3/TRBV12-4; clone size: few; CDR3 DNA: TGTGCCAGCAGTTTAAGGCCGTCGAGTACTGAAGCTTTCTTT; CDR3 protein: CASSLRPSSTEAFF
D gene: NA; J gene: TRBJ1-4; V gene: TRBV4-1; clone size: few; CDR3 DNA: TGCGCCAGCAGCCAAGACGGGACGCCGACTAATGAAAAACTGTTTTTT; CDR3 protein: CASSQDGTPTNEKLFF
D gene: NA; J gene: TRBJ2-7; V gene: TRBV6-6; clone size: few; CDR3 DNA: TGTGCCAGCAGTTCCGGCCTGGGAGGCCCCTACGAGCAGTACTTC; CDR3 protein: CASSSGLGGPYEQYF
D gene: NA; J gene: TRBJ1-2; V gene: TRBV30; clone size: few; CDR3 DNA: TGTGCCTGGAGTAAAAACATGAGACAGGCTAACTATGGCTACACCTTC; CDR3 protein: CAWSKNMRQANYGYTF
D gene: TRBD1; J gene: TRBJ1-5; V gene: TRBV3-1; clone size: once; CDR3 DNA: TGTGCCAGCAGCCCTCGACAGGGGGCGAAGAATCAGCCCCAGCATTTT; CDR3 protein: CASSPRQGAKNQPQHF
D gene: TRBD1; J gene: TRBJ2-5; V gene: TRBV12-3/TRBV12-4; clone size: NA; CDR3 DNA: TGTGCCAGCAGTCGACAGGGAAGGAAAGAGACCCAGTACTTC; CDR3 protein: CASSRQGRKETQYF
D gene: TRBD2; J gene: TRBJ2-1; V gene: TRBV29-1; clone size: many; CDR3 DNA: TGCAGCGTTGCACGGGGGGACAATGAGCAGTTCTTC; CDR3 protein: CSVARGDNEQFF
D gene: NA; J gene: TRBJ1-5; V gene: TRBV6-2/TRBV6-3; clone size: few; CDR3 DNA: TGTGCCAGCAGTTACACTTCGATTTATCAGCCCCAGCATTTT; CDR3 protein: CASSYTSIYQPQHF
D gene: NA; J gene: TRBJ2-5; V gene: TRBV18; clone size: few; CDR3 DNA: TGTGCCAGCTCACCGACGGTAACAGGGCAAGAGACCCAGTACTTC; CDR3 protein: CASSPTVTGQETQYF
D gene: NA; J gene: TRBJ1-5; V gene: TRBV29-1; clone size: NA; CDR3 DNA: TGCAGCATTAGCCACTCCGGACCCAATCAGCCCCAGCATTTT; CDR3 protein: CSISHSGPNQPQHF
D gene: NA; J gene: TRBJ2-3; V gene: TRBV5-1; clone size: NA; CDR3 DNA: TGCGCCAGCAGCTTTTACAGGGGGTTTGGAGCGGGAGCAGATACGCAGTATTTT; CDR3 protein: CASSFYRGFGAGADTQYF
D gene: NA; J gene: TRBJ2-5; V gene: TRBV12-3/TRBV12-4; clone size: many; CDR3 DNA: TGTGCCAGCAGTTTAGTTGGGCAGGGGTCGGAGACCCAGTACTTC; CDR3 protein: CASSLVGQGSETQYF
D gene: TRBD1; J gene: TRBJ2-7; V gene: TRBV18; clone size: few; CDR3 DNA: TGTGCCAGCTCTAAGGCCGGGACAGAGGCACAAGAGCAGTACTTC; CDR3 protein: CASSKAGTEAQEQYF
D gene: TRBD2; J gene: TRBJ2-1; V gene: TRBV20-1; clone size: NA; CDR3 DNA: TGCAGTGCACCGGGACTAGCGGGGGCTGAGCAGTTCTTC; CDR3 protein: CSAPGLAGAEQFF
D gene: NA; J gene: TRBJ2-5; V gene: TRBV19; clone size: few; CDR3 DNA: TGTGCCAGAGAACCCCGCGAGCGGTTATGGGAGACCCAGTACTTC; CDR3 protein: CAREPRERLWETQYF
D gene: TRBD2; J gene: TRBJ2-4; V gene: TRBV7-2; clone size: NA; CDR3 DNA: TGTGCCAGCAGCACAAGGGGAGGGATGAACATTCAGTACTTC; CDR3 protein: CASSTRGGMNIQYF
D gene: NA; J gene: TRBJ2-2; V gene: TRBV20-1; clone size: few; CDR3 DNA: TGCAGTGCTAGAGACAGGGGGAACACCGGGGAGCTGTTTTTT; CDR3 protein: CSARDRGNTGELFF
D gene: NA; J gene: TRBJ2-5; V gene: TRBV14; clone size: NA; CDR3 DNA: TGTGCCAGCAGCCAAGATCGCGCCTATCAAGAGACCCAGTACTTC; CDR3 protein: CASSQDRAYQETQYF